This TCR beta chain was profiled in a study of graft-versus-host responses after intestinal transplantation. Study summary: Every recipient had anti-thymocyte globulin induction and around three years of tacrolimus plus steroids. Findings and caveats of the study: Researchers found GvH clones in recipient marrow, and some showed up first in ileum or blood. Early HvG declines after transplant were associated with peak circulating GvH clone levels.

Comments on this clone: Its antigen is as yet unknown.

In germline, CDR1 is MNHEY, CDR2 SMNVEV (reference sequence). This CDR3 spans 13 amino acids. The germline V and J ends were trimmed by 5 bases and 11 bases, with 18 bases remaining between them. Using immunoSEQ multiplex PCR, the repertoire was profiled, and TCRdb retains in-frame clones only, with some absent. The table shows roughly 97,000 clones, with 80% to 95% occurring only once. This specimen was PBMCs, taken about 450 days after intestinal transplant. The source is a human patient who received an intestinal transplant, so some T cells may come from the graft donor. The chain recombines TRBV27 with TRBJ1-1; D is possibly TRBD1 (5 bases). In DNA, the CDR3 is TGTGCCAGCAGTCCGGGACGGCCCTCTGGGGCTTTCTTT. This gives the protein CASSPGRPSGAFF.